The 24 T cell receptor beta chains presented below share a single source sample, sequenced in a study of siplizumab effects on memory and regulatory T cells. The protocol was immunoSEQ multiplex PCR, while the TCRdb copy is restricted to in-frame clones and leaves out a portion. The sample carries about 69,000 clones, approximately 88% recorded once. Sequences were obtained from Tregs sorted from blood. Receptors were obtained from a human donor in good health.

The CDR3 region has the DNA TGTGCCAGTACCCCCACGGGGAGCTTCAGCTCCTACGAGCAGTACTTC. It is translated as CASTPTGSFSSYEQYF. The chain employs TRBV19 and TRBJ2-7, with D tentatively TRBD2 (5 bases). The V end was cut by 7 bases, the J end by 0 bases, with 19 bases between. Germline values: CDR1 LNHDA, CDR2 SQIVND (reference sequence). The CDR3 has 16 amino acids.

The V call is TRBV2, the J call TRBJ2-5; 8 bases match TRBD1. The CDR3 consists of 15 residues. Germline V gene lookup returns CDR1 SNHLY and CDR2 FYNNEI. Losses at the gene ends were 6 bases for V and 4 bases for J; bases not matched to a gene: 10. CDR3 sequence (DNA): TGTGCCAGCAGCCCCGGACAGGGACGAGGAGAGACCCAGTACTTC. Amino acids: CASSPGQGRGETQYF.

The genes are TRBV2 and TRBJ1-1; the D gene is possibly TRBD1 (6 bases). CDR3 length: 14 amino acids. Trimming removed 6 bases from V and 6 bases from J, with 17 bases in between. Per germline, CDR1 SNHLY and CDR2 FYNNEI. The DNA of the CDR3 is TGTGCCAGCAGCCCGAGGACAGCAAACCCTGAAGCTTTCTTT. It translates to CASSPRTANPEAFF.

CDR3 sequence: CASSLGRAYSYEQYF. For the CDR3, the DNA is TGTGCCAGCTCACTGGGGCGAGCCTACTCCTACGAGCAGTACTTC. V usage is TRBV18 and J usage is TRBJ2-7; D is perhaps TRBD1 (5 bases). There are 15 residues in the CDR3. Per germline, CDR1 KGHSH and CDR2 LQKENI. With 4 bases removed from V and 0 bases from J, the gap between germline ends came to 13 bases.

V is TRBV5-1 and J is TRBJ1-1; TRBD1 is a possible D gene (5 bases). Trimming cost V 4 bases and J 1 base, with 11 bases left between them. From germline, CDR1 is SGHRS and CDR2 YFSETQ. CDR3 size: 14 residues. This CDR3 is CASSKTQGNTEAFF. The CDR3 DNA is TGCGCCAGCAGCAAGACTCAGGGGAACACTGAAGCTTTCTTT.

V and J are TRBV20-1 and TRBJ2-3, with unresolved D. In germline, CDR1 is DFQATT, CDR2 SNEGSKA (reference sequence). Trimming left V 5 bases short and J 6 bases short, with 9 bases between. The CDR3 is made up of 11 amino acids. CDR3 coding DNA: TGCAGTGCTTCCCTGTCGGATACGCAGTATTTT. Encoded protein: CSASLSDTQYF.

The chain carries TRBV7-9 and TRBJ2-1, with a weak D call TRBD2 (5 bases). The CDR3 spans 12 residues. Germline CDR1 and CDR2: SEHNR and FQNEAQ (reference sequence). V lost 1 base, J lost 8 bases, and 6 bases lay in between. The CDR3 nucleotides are TGTGCCAGCAGCTTAGGAGGGTATGAGCAGTTCTTC. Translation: CASSLGGYEQFF.

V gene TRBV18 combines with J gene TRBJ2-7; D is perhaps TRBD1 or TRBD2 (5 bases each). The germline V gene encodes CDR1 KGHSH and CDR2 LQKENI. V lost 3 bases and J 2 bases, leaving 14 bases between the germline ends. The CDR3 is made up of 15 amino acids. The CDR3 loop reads CASSPPGTGAYEQYF. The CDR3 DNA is TGTGCCAGCTCACCCCCCGGGACGGGTGCCTACGAGCAGTACTTC. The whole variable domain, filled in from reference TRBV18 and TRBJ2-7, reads NAGVMQNPRHLVRRRGQEARLRCSPMKGHSHVYWYRQLPEEGLKFMVYLQKENIIDESGMPKERFSAEFPKEGPSILRIQQVVRGDSAAYFCASSPPGTGAYEQYFGPGTRLTVT.

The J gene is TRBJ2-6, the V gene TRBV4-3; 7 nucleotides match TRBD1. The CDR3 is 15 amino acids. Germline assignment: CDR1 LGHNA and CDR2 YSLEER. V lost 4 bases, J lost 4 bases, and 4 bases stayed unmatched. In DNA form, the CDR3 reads TGCGCCAGCAGCCTACAGGGGACCGGGGCCAACGTCCTGACTTTC. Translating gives CASSLQGTGANVLTF.

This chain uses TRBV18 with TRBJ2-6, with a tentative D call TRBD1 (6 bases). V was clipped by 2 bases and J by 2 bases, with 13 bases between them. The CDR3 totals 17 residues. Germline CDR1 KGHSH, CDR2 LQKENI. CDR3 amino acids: CASSPTGLIPGANVLTF. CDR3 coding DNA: TGTGCCAGCTCACCAACAGGGTTAATTCCTGGGGCCAACGTCCTGACTTTC.

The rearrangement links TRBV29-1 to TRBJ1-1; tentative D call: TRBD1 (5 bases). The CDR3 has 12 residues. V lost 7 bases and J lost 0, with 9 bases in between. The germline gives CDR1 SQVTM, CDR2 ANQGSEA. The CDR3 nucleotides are TGCAGCGATGGGGGGGTGAACACTGAAGCTTTCTTT. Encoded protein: CSDGGVNTEAFF.

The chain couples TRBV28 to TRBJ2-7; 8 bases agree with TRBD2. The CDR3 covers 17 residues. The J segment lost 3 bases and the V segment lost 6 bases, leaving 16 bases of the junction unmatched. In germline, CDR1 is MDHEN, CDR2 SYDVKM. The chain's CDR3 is CASRGFQAGVYSYEQYF. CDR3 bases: TGTGCCAGCAGAGGTTTTCAAGCGGGAGTCTACAGCTACGAGCAGTACTTC.

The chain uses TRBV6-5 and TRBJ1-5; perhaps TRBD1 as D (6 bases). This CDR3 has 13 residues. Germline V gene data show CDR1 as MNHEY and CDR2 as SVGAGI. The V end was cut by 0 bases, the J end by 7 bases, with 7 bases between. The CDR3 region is CASSYSGAQPQHF. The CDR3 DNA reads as TGTGCCAGCAGTTACTCGGGGGCACAGCCCCAGCATTTT.

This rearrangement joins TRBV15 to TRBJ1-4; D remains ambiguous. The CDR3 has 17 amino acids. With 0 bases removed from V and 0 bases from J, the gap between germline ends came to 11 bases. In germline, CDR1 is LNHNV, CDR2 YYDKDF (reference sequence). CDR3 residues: CATSRDRRKTTNEKLFF. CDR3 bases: TGTGCCACCAGCAGAGATAGAAGGAAAACAACTAATGAAAAACTGTTTTTT.

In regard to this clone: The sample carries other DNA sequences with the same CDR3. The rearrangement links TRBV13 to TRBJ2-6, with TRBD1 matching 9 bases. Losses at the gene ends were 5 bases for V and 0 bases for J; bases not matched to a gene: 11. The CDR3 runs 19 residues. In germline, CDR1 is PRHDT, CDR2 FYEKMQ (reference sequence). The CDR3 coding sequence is TGTGCCAGCAGCCGAAGGACAGGGGCCACTTTCTCTGGGGCCAACGTCCTGACTTTC. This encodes CASSRRTGATFSGANVLTF.

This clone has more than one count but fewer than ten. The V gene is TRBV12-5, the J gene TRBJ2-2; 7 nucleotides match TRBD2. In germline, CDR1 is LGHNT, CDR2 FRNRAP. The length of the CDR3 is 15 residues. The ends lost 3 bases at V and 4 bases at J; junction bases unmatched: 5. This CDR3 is CASGLVSGFTGELFF. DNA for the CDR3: TGTGCTAGTGGTTTAGTTAGCGGGTTCACCGGGGAGCTGTTTTTT.

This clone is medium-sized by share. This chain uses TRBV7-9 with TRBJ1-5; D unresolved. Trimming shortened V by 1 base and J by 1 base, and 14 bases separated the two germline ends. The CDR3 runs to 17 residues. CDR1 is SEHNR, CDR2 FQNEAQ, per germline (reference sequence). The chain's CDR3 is CASSLVGAGRSNQPQHF. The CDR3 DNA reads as TGTGCCAGCAGCTTAGTCGGAGCGGGCCGGAGCAATCAGCCCCAGCATTTT.

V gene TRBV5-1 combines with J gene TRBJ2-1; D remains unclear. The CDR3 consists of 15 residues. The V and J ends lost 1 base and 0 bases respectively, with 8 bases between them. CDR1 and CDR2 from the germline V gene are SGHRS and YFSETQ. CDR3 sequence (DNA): TGCGCCAGCAGCTTGACTCCAAGCTCCTACAATGAGCAGTTCTTC. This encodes CASSLTPSSYNEQFF.

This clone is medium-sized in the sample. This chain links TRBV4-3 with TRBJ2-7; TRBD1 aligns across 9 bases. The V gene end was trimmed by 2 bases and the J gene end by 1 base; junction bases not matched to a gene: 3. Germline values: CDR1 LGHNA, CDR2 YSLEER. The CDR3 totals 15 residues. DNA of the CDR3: TGCGCCAGCAGCCAACGCGGGACAGGGTCCTACGAGCAGTACTTC. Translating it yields CASSQRGTGSYEQYF.

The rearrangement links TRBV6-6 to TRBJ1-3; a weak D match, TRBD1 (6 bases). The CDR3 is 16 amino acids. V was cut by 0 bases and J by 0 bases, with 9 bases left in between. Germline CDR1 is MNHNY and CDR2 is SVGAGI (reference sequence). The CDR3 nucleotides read TGTGCCAGCAGTTACTCAAGGGGGGGCTCTGGAAACACCATATATTTT. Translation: CASSYSRGGSGNTIYF.

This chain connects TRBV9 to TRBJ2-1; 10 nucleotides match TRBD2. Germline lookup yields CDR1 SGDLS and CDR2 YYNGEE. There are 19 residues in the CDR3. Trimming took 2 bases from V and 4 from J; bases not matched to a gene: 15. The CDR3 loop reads CASSVDGHGSGRPYNEQFF. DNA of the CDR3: TGTGCCAGCAGCGTCGATGGTCACGGTAGCGGGAGGCCTTACAATGAGCAGTTCTTC.

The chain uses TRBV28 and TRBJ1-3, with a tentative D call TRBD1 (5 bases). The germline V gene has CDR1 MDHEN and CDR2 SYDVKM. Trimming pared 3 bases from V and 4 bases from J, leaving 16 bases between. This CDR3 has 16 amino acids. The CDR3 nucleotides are TGTGCCAGCAGTTTTATGGGTAAGGGGTACGGAAACACCATATATTTT. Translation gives CASSFMGKGYGNTIYF.

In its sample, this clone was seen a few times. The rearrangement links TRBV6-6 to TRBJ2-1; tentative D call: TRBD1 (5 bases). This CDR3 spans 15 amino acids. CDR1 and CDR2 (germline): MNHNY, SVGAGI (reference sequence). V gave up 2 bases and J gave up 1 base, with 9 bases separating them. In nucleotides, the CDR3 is TGTGCCAGCAGTTACGTGGCAGGGTCCTACAATGAGCAGTTCTTC. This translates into CASSYVAGSYNEQFF.

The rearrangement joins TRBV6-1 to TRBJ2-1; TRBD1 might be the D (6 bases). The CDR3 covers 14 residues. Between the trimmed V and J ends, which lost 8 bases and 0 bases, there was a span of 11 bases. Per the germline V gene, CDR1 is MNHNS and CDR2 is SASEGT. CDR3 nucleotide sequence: TGTGCCAGCGGGGGCAGGAGCTCCTACAATGAGCAGTTCTTC. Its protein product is CASGGRSSYNEQFF.